The 18 T cell receptor beta chains presented below share a single source sample, sequenced in a study of T cell responses to AZD1222 COVID-19 vaccine. Generated by immunoSEQ multiplex PCR, the TCRdb table keeps only in-frame clones and is missing some. The repertoire has about 180,000 clones, around 90% of them found once; the top ten carry roughly 7.7%. The material was peripheral blood, obtained on day 0 of AZD1222 vaccination. The receptors were sampled from an adult in good health.

V is TRBV9 and J is TRBJ1-1; D is uncertain. The V gene's germline CDR1 is SGDLS and CDR2 YYNGEE. Trimming pared 0 bases from V and 8 bases from J, leaving 8 bases between. The CDR3 extends over 12 amino acids. CDR3 bases: TGTGCCAGCAGCGTAGAAGGGCGGGAAGCTTTCTTT. It specifies CASSVEGREAFF. The full variable domain, with the rest looked up from reference TRBV9 and TRBJ1-1, is DSGVTQTPKHLITATGQRVTLRCSPRSGDLSVYWYQQSLDQGLQFLIQYYNGEERAKGNILERFSAQQFPDLHSELNLSSLELGDSALYFCASSVEGREAFFGQGTRLTVV.

The V gene is TRBV9, the J gene TRBJ1-4; D may be TRBD1 (5 bases). The CDR3 has 13 residues. Germline CDR1 and CDR2: SGDLS and YYNGEE. Trimming removed 6 bases at V and 6 bases at J, with 12 bases between. Written as DNA, the CDR3 is TGTGCCAGCAATGGGCTCAGGGATGAAAAACTGTTTTTT. It codes for CASNGLRDEKLFF.

This clone occurred a few times. The chain couples TRBV9 to TRBJ1-1; D remains ambiguous. The length of the CDR3 is 13 residues. Trimming left V 0 bases short and J 1 base short, with 4 bases between. The V gene's germline CDR1 is SGDLS and CDR2 YYNGEE. CDR3 residues: CASSVERNTEAFF. The CDR3 DNA follows: TGTGCCAGCAGCGTAGAGCGGAACACTGAAGCTTTCTTT. Combining the CDR3 with reference TRBV9 and TRBJ1-1 gives the whole variable domain DSGVTQTPKHLITATGQRVTLRCSPRSGDLSVYWYQQSLDQGLQFLIQYYNGEERAKGNILERFSAQQFPDLHSELNLSSLELGDSALYFCASSVERNTEAFFGQGTRLTVV.

This chain joins TRBV15 and TRBJ2-2; the match to TRBD1 covers 9 bases. Trimming removed 1 base from V and 4 bases from J; junction bases left unmatched: 7. The CDR3 consists of 17 residues. Germline CDR1 reads LNHNV; CDR2 reads YYDKDF (reference sequence). CDR3 protein: CATSRGGRTGVTGELFF. CDR3 nucleotides: TGTGCCACCAGCAGAGGGGGGAGGACAGGGGTCACCGGGGAGCTGTTTTTT.

This sequence joins TRBV27 and TRBJ1-2; 7 positions match TRBD1. The trim removed 4 bases at V and 3 bases at J, leaving 2 bases unmatched. The CDR3 is 13 amino acids. The germline CDR1 and CDR2 sequences are MNHEY and SMNVEV (reference sequence). The CDR3 sequence: CASSSTGDYGYTF. Here the CDR3 DNA reads TGTGCCAGCAGTTCCACAGGGGACTATGGCTACACCTTC.

This clone was seen more than once but under ten times. The rearrangement links TRBV27 to TRBJ2-1; 10 nucleotides agree with TRBD2. CDR1 and CDR2 from the germline V gene are MNHEY and SMNVEV (reference sequence). The J segment lost 4 bases and the V segment lost 5 bases, leaving 11 bases of the junction unmatched. CDR3 length equals 17 residues. In DNA, the CDR3 is TGTGCCAGCAGTCTCCTGACTAGCGGGCGAAAGTACAATGAGCAGTTCTTC. Its translation is CASSLLTSGRKYNEQFF.

The rearrangement uses TRBV3-1 (or the pseudogene TRBV3-2) and TRBJ2-1, with no clear D. Germline CDR1 and CDR2: LGHDT and YNNKEL (reference sequence). V lost 1 base, J lost 7 bases, and 8 bases lay in between. The CDR3 spans 13 residues. The CDR3 DNA follows: TGTGCCAGCAGCCAAGTCTTGGGGAATGAGCAGTTCTTC. As protein: CASSQVLGNEQFF.

This clone came up a few times. The chain carries TRBV4-3 and TRBJ2-7; D remains ambiguous. V was clipped by 2 bases and J by 6 bases, with 11 bases between them. Per germline, CDR1 LGHNA and CDR2 YSLEER. The CDR3 length is 13 residues. CDR3 sequence reads: CASSQRVSAEQYF. CDR3 DNA: TGCGCCAGCAGCCAACGGGTGAGCGCCGAGCAGTACTTC.

This rearrangement joins TRBV7-9 to TRBJ2-1; D ambiguous. Trimming cost V 2 bases and J 5 bases, with 10 bases left between them. Germline-derived CDR1 and CDR2 are SEHNR and FQNEAQ (reference sequence). The CDR3 loop spans 14 amino acids. The CDR3 loop reads CASSLTISHNEQFF. CDR3 nucleotide sequence: TGTGCCAGCAGCTTAACCATTAGTCACAATGAGCAGTTCTTC.

This chain links TRBV30 with TRBJ1-4; no firm D call. Germline V gene data show CDR1 as GTSNPN and CDR2 as SVGIG (reference sequence). The V end was cut by 0 bases, the J end by 10 bases, with 15 bases between. The CDR3 consists of 14 residues. CDR3 nucleotides: TGTGCCTGGAGTGTAGTTAGGTTTCCGGGAAAACTGTTTTTT. It is translated as CAWSVVRFPGKLFF.

This CDR3 is CSVMEGGNQPQHF. The CDR3 nucleotides read TGCAGCGTTATGGAGGGTGGCAATCAGCCCCAGCATTTT. The chain combines TRBV29-1 with TRBJ1-5; D gene ambiguous. The CDR3 runs to 13 residues. V lost 5 bases to trimming and J lost 2 bases, with 10 bases between them. The germline V gene has CDR1 SQVTM and CDR2 ANQGSEA.

V and J are TRBV6-5 and TRBJ1-6, with 10 nucleotides matching TRBD1. With V trimmed by 0 bases and J by 9 bases, 2 bases remained unmatched. Germline CDR1 is MNHEY and CDR2 is SVGAGI. The CDR3 runs to 15 residues. The CDR3 bases are TGTGCCAGCAGTTACTCGACAGGGGGCTCTTCACCCCTCCACTTT. Amino acid sequence: CASSYSTGGSSPLHF.

The chain is built from TRBV10-3 and TRBJ1-1, with D unresolved. Trimming took off 0 bases at V and 6 bases at J, with 11 bases between the two ends. The germline CDR1 and CDR2 sequences are ENHRY and SYGVKD. The length of the CDR3 is 14 residues. The CDR3 loop is CAISESRSGPEAFF. CDR3 coding DNA: TGTGCCATCAGTGAGTCCCGATCCGGTCCTGAAGCTTTCTTT.

DNA for the CDR3: TGTGCCTGGAGACCGGGGAATAACTATGGCTACACCTTC. Its translation is CAWRPGNNYGYTF. V usage is TRBV30 and J usage is TRBJ1-2, with D unclear. The germline gives CDR1 GTSNPN, CDR2 SVGIG (reference sequence). There are 13 residues in the CDR3. The V end lost 3 bases, the J end lost 1 base, and 9 bases lay between the germline ends.

V gene TRBV28 combines with J gene TRBJ1-5; D is undetermined. V lost 2 bases and J lost 3, with 8 bases in between. The length of the CDR3 is 14 residues. Germline V gene data show CDR1 as MDHEN and CDR2 as SYDVKM. CDR3 loop: CASSLSQVNQPQHF. CDR3 in DNA: TGTGCCAGCAGTTTAAGCCAGGTCAATCAGCCCCAGCATTTT. Looking up the rest from reference TRBV28 and TRBJ1-5 gives the full variable domain: DVKVTQSSRYLVKRTGEKVFLECVQDMDHENMFWYRQDPGLGLRLIYFSYDVKMKEKGDIPEGYSVSREKKERFSLILESASTNQTSMYLCASSLSQVNQPQHFGDGTRLSIL.

The gene calls are TRBV9 and TRBJ1-2; no clear D gene. This CDR3 has 11 amino acids. V lost 3 bases to trimming and J lost 6 bases, with 6 bases between them. Germline CDR1 reads SGDLS; CDR2 reads YYNGEE. CDR3 sequence: CASSARHGYTF. CDR3 DNA: TGTGCCAGCAGCGCGAGGCATGGCTACACCTTC.

The rearrangement links TRBV2 to TRBJ2-5, with TRBD2 identical over 9 bases. V gave up 6 bases and J gave up 1 base; unmatched junction bases: 6. The CDR3 length is 15 residues. From germline, CDR1 is SNHLY and CDR2 FYNNEI. CDR3 DNA sequence: TGTGCCAGCAGGAGAGCGGGGGGACCCCAAGAGACCCAGTACTTC. This translates into CASRRAGGPQETQYF.

This chain uses TRBV2 with TRBJ1-2; D not certain. The CDR3 sequence is 13 residues long. Germline CDR1 SNHLY, CDR2 FYNNEI. Trimming took 4 bases from V and 0 from J, leaving 6 bases between them. The CDR3 reads CASSGGANYGYTF. CDR3 sequence (DNA): TGTGCCAGCAGTGGGGGAGCTAACTATGGCTACACCTTC.